A single sample is the source of the 14 T cell receptor beta chains below, sequenced in a study of T cells in Graves' hyperthyroidism and ophthalmopathy. RNA transcripts served as the template for amplifying TCR beta CDR3 regions. The study used the HTBI primer set for a first-round RT-PCR of the TCR CDR3. TCRdb fed the multiplex PCR reads into MiXCR, producing one record per CDR3 protein. Here the sample spans some 500,000 distinct CDR3 sequences, approximately 15% being singletons. Sequencing used blood. These receptors were collected from a woman younger than 30 with Graves' hyperthyroidism.

This clonotype was recorded many times. This sequence joins TRBV5-8 and TRBJ2-7, with 9 nucleotides matching TRBD2. With V trimmed by 5 bases and J by 4 bases, 7 bases remained unmatched. Germline CDR1 reads SGHTS; CDR2 reads YDEGEE. The CDR3 length is 14 residues. The DNA for the CDR3 is TGTGCCAGCAGGGAAGCGGGAGGAAGGTACGAGCAGTACGTC. Translating gives CASREAGGRYEQYV.

This chain joins TRBV29-1 and TRBJ2-5; maybe TRBD2 (6 bases). The ends were cut back, 6 bases at V and 3 bases at J, with 14 bases in the middle. The CDR3 sequence is 13 residues long. Germline assignment: CDR1 SQVTM and CDR2 ANQGSEA. The CDR3 DNA sequence: TGCAGCGTCCCTCGGGGGAGGAAAGAGACCCAGTACTTC. This translates into CSVPRGRKETQYF.

This clonotype turned up a few times. Relative to the germline gene, one junction end is altered; a read error may explain this. The chain uses TRBV28 and TRBJ2-7; 8 bases line up with TRBD2. This CDR3 spans 14 amino acids. Per the germline V gene, CDR1 is MDHEN and CDR2 is SYDVKM. DNA of the CDR3: TGTGCCAGCCTTACTAGCGGCCGCTCCTACGAGCAGTGCTTC. It encodes CASLTSGRSYEQCF. Complete variable domain (other parts from reference TRBV28 and TRBJ2-7): DVKVTQSSRYLVKRTGEKVFLECVQDMDHENMFWYRQDPGLGLRLIYFSYDVKMKEKGDIPEGYSVSREKKERFSLILESASTNQTSMYLCASLTSGRSYEQCFGPGTRLTVT.

This clonotype was observed at least ten times. At one end, the junction sequence differs from germline, possibly due to a read error. The CDR3 region has the DNA TGTGCCAGCAGCCGCTCGCTGGTCCTTTTCAATGGGCAGTTCTTC. Translating gives CASSRSLVLFNGQFF. The chain is built from TRBV3-1 and TRBJ2-1; D gene ambiguous. From germline, CDR1 is LGHDT and CDR2 YNNKEL (reference sequence). This CDR3 is 15 amino acids long.

V is TRBV6-6 and J is TRBJ1-1; D is possibly TRBD1 (6 bases). Germline V gene sequence: CDR1 MNHNY, CDR2 SVGAGI (reference sequence). The V and J ends lost 2 bases and 0 bases respectively, with 16 bases between them. The CDR3 extends over 17 amino acids. The CDR3 bases are TGTGCCAGCAGTTACGACGAAGGTCGGGGGCTGAACACTGAAGCTTTCTTT. It codes for CASSYDEGRGLNTEAFF.

This clonotype was counted between two and nine times. This chain uses TRBV29-1 with TRBJ1-1; D may be TRBD1 (5 bases). The CDR3 is 11 amino acids. The V end lost 2 bases, the J end lost 9 bases, and 10 bases lay between the germline ends. From germline, CDR1 is SQVTM and CDR2 ANQGSEA. DNA for the CDR3: TGCAGCGTTGAATCAGGGACCCAAGCTTTCTTT. The encoded protein is CSVESGTQAFF.

This clonotype showed up just a few times. A single base separates this from a much larger clone, so it may be a read error. This sequence joins TRBV20-1 and TRBJ2-1; 15 nucleotides line up with TRBD2. The CDR3 length is 18 residues. CDR1 is DFQATT, CDR2 SNEGSKA, per germline (reference sequence). The CDR3 protein is CSARAGTSGRNSYNDQFF. The CDR3 DNA is TGCAGTGCTCGCGCCGGGACTAGCGGGAGGAACTCCTACAATGATCAGTTCTTC.

This clonotype was picked up a small number of times. The rearrangement links TRBV5-1 to TRBJ1-6; no clear D gene. V shed 0 bases and J shed 0 bases, with 10 bases lying between them. CDR1 and CDR2 from the germline V gene are SGHRS and YFSETQ. This CDR3 has 17 amino acids. The chain's CDR3 is CASSLEAQRSYNSPLHF. DNA of the CDR3: TGCGCCAGCAGCTTGGAGGCACAACGCTCCTATAATTCACCCCTCCACTTT.

This sequence joins TRBV7-8 and TRBJ1-2; D gene uncertain. Germline CDR1 is SGHVS and CDR2 is FQNEAQ. V lost 4 bases and J lost 8, with 14 bases in between. This CDR3 contains 13 residues. This chain's CDR3 is CASSSSRLGGYTF. Written as DNA, the CDR3 is TGTGCCAGCAGCTCCTCCCGATTGGGGGGCTACACCTTC.

This clonotype was counted at least ten times. This sequence joins TRBV5-1 and TRBJ1-2; a possible D gene is TRBD1 (6 bases). The germline V gene has CDR1 SGHRS and CDR2 YFSETQ. Trimming pared 4 bases from V and 4 bases from J, leaving 17 bases between. There are 15 residues in the CDR3. CDR3 in amino acids: CASSGNREGFYGYTF. As DNA, the CDR3 is TGCGCCAGCAGCGGGAACAGGGAAGGTTTCTATGGCTACACCTTC.

This clonotype has ten or more counts. The chain joins TRBV7-9 to TRBJ2-1; D is ambiguous. Germline V lookup: CDR1 SEHNR, CDR2 FQNEAQ (reference sequence). V gave up 5 bases and J gave up 10 bases, with 9 bases separating them. This CDR3 spans 11 amino acids. The CDR3 loop is CASSPQLEQFF. The CDR3 DNA reads TGTGCCAGCAGCCCTCAGTTGGAGCAGTTCTTC.

This clonotype was detected many times. The gene calls are TRBV7-9 and TRBJ2-5; D is undetermined. This CDR3 has 14 residues. Trimming pared 2 bases from V and 5 bases from J, leaving 12 bases between. Germline V gene sequence: CDR1 SEHNR, CDR2 FQNEAQ (reference sequence). As DNA, the CDR3 is TGTGCCAGCAGCTTATGGGGAAGTACCGAGACCCAGTACTTC. Protein sequence: CASSLWGSTETQYF. Based on the CDR3 plus reference TRBV7-9 and TRBJ2-5, the full variable domain is DTGVSQNPRHKITKRGQNVTFRCDPISEHNRLYWYRQTLGQGPEFLTYFQNEAQLEKSRLLSDRFSAERPKGSFSTLEIQRTEQGDSAMYLCASSLWGSTETQYFGPGTRLLVL.

The chain recombines TRBV7-3 with TRBJ2-3, with D possibly matching TRBD1 (5 bases). The V gene lost 3 bases and the J gene lost 0 bases, with 19 bases spanning the gap. CDR3 length equals 18 residues. Germline loops: CDR1 SGHTA, CDR2 FQGTGA. The CDR3 region is CASSFPGMILASTDTQYF. The CDR3 nucleotides are TGTGCCAGCAGCTTCCCAGGGATGATACTTGCTAGCACAGATACGCAGTATTTT. Filled out from reference TRBV7-3 and TRBJ2-3, the complete variable domain reads GAGVSQTPSNKVTEKGKYVELRCDPISGHTALYWYRQSLGQGPEFLIYFQGTGAADDSGLPNDRFFAVRPEGSVSTLKIQRTERGDSAVYLCASSFPGMILASTDTQYFGPGTRLTVL.

This clonotype showed up many times. The chain is built from TRBV6-1 and TRBJ2-1, with 9 bases aligning to TRBD1. The CDR3 has 16 amino acids. Germline CDR1 MNHNS, CDR2 SASEGT. The ends lost 3 bases at V and 3 bases at J; junction bases unmatched: 6. The DNA for the CDR3 is TGTGCCAGCAGTGAGGGAAGGGACAGGGTCTACAATGAGCAGTTCTTC. Amino acid sequence: CASSEGRDRVYNEQFF.